This passage covers 9 T cell receptor beta chains from one sample sequenced in a study of human T cells and chemical hapten exposure. TCRdb re-called the RACE reads with MiXCR, one entry per CDR3 protein. The sample comprises under 130,000 distinct CDR3 sequences, less than 45% of which are singletons, and around 2.7% rests with the top ten. Time point given: patch test 3, about 24 weeks after DPC sensitization. Treatment specified: therapeutic diphenylcyclopropenone sensitization with weekly scalp DPC. The specimen was whole blood, collected in connection with sensitization to the hapten diphenylcyclopropenone (DPC). These receptor sequences come from a man in his forties with alopecia areata. Some clones in this sample may be carry-over from other donors' samples.

The rearrangement joins TRBV12-3 or TRBV12-4 to TRBJ1-1; TRBD1 is a possible D gene (5 bases). This CDR3 region has 14 residues. Trimming removed 10 bases from V and 0 bases from J, with 15 bases in between. The CDR3 region is CATRKEDMNTEAFF. The DNA for the CDR3 is TGTGCCACACGAAAAGAGGACATGAACACTGAAGCTTTCTTT.

The rearrangement links TRBV9 to TRBJ2-1, with D possibly called TRBD1 or TRBD2 (5 bases each). CDR1 is SGDLS, CDR2 YYNGEE, per germline. This CDR3 region has 17 residues. V lost 3 bases, J lost 9 bases, and 25 bases lay in between. The DNA for the CDR3 is TGTGCCAGCAGCGCTGCCCACCGGGACCCCCGGGGCGGTGAGCAGTTCTTC. Translation gives CASSAAHRDPRGGEQFF.

The V gene is TRBV5-5, the J gene TRBJ1-3; D gene unclear. The CDR3 sequence is 15 residues long. The germline V gene encodes CDR1 SGHKS and CDR2 YYEKEE (reference sequence). The V end lost 3 bases, the J end lost 1 base, and 11 bases lay between the germline ends. Written as DNA, the CDR3 is TGTGCCAGCAGCTCGTACAGCCAGTCTGGAAACACCATATATTTT. Its protein is CASSSYSQSGNTIYF. The whole variable domain, remainder taken from reference TRBV5-5 and TRBJ1-3, is DAGVTQSPTHLIKTRGQQVTLRCSPISGHKSVSWYQQVLGQGPQFIFQYYEKEERGRGNFPDRFSARQFPNYSSELNVNALLLGDSALYLCASSSYSQSGNTIYFGEGSWLTVV.

The chain carries TRBV10-3 and TRBJ1-4, with 11 bases that match TRBD1. CDR1 and CDR2 (germline): ENHRY, SYGVKD. The CDR3 has 14 amino acids. V trimming: 8 bases; J trimming: 8 bases; junction bases outside the gene matches: 7. The CDR3 DNA sequence: TGTGCCATCTTCTCCGGGACAGGGGGAGAAAAACTGTTTTTT. Protein: CAIFSGTGGEKLFF.

V usage is TRBV28 and J usage is TRBJ1-5; 10 nucleotides line up with TRBD1. Germline V gives CDR1 MDHEN, CDR2 SYDVKM. Trimming at V came to 5 bases and at J to 10 bases, leaving 8 bases not matched to a gene. CDR3 length: 14 amino acids. CDR3 sequence (DNA): TGTGCCAGCAGTCCCCCCCTGACAGGGGGCCCCCAGCATTTT. Protein sequence: CASSPPLTGGPQHF. Drawing the rest from reference TRBV28 and TRBJ1-5, the complete variable domain is DVKVTQSSRYLVKRTGEKVFLECVQDMDHENMFWYRQDPGLGLRLIYFSYDVKMKEKGDIPEGYSVSREKKERFSLILESASTNQTSMYLCASSPPLTGGPQHFGDGTRLSIL.

Only a few counts were recorded for this clonotype. The chain uses TRBV4-3 and TRBJ2-1, with D perhaps matching TRBD2 (5 bases). The CDR3 spans 15 residues. Germline V gene lookup returns CDR1 LGHNA and CDR2 YSLEER. The V end was cut by 0 bases, the J end by 9 bases, with 15 bases between. In nucleotides, the CDR3 is TGCGCCAGCAGCCAAGATATGAGGGAACTGGGTGAGCAGTTCTTC. It yields the protein CASSQDMRELGEQFF.

This clonotype was counted only a few times. The chain links TRBV6-2 or TRBV6-3 to TRBJ2-3; D gene unclear. The V end was cut by 4 bases, the J end by 5 bases, with 7 bases between. The CDR3 spans 12 residues. Germline V gene sequence: CDR1 MNHEY, CDR2 SVGEGT. The DNA for the CDR3 is TGTGCCAGCAGTTCCTTAGGAGATACGCAGTATTTT. Amino acids: CASSSLGDTQYF.

CDR3 protein: CSPRDSSTAEAFF. The DNA of the CDR3 is TGCAGTCCAAGGGACAGCAGTACGGCTGAAGCTTTCTTT. The rearrangement joins TRBV20-1 to TRBJ1-1; 7 positions agree with TRBD1. V lost 8 bases to trimming and J lost 6 bases; unmatched junction nucleotides: 12. This CDR3 has 13 residues. The V gene's germline CDR1 is DFQATT and CDR2 SNEGSKA (reference sequence).

This rearrangement joins TRBV3-1 to TRBJ1-5, with TRBD1 matching over 10 bases. The CDR3 has 18 residues. Germline V gene sequence: CDR1 LGHDT, CDR2 YNNKEL (reference sequence). The J segment lost 5 bases and the V segment lost 4 bases, leaving 14 bases of the junction unmatched. For the CDR3, the DNA is TGTGCCAGCAGCCTATCCGCTGCGGGACAGGGGCGGGATCAGCCCCAGCATTTT. Amino acids: CASSLSAAGQGRDQPQHF. Full variable domain (outside the CDR3, taken from reference TRBV3-1 and TRBJ1-5): DTAVSQTPKYLVTQMGNDKSIKCEQNLGHDTMYWYKQDSKKFLKIMFSYNNKELIINETVPNRFSPKSPDKAHLNLHINSLELGDSAVYFCASSLSAAGQGRDQPQHFGDGTRLSIL.